Each of the 2 T cell receptor beta chains below was sequenced from the same sample in a study of blood T cell repertoires in COVID-19. TCRdb keeps only in-frame clones here, not all; method: immunoSEQ multiplex PCR. In the table there are some 80,000 clones, under 85% of which are singletons. Material for sequencing was peripheral blood. These receptors were collected from a human donor in a cohort sampled during active COVID-19.

This rearrangement joins TRBV7-6 to TRBJ2-2, with 9 nucleotides matching TRBD1. The CDR3 length is 15 residues. J was trimmed by 6 bases and V by 1 base; bases with no gene match: 3. The germline V gene encodes CDR1 SGHVS and CDR2 FNYEAQ. This CDR3 reads CASSLVQGAAGELFF. The CDR3 nucleotides read TGTGCCAGCAGCTTAGTACAGGGGGCTGCCGGGGAGCTGTTTTTT.

The rearrangement joins TRBV7-9 to TRBJ2-7, with D tentatively TRBD1 (6 bases). V was cut by 5 bases and J by 1 base, with 18 bases left in between. The CDR3 is made up of 16 amino acids. Germline values: CDR1 SEHNR, CDR2 FQNEAQ (reference sequence). As DNA, the CDR3 is TGTGCCAGCAGCACAGCCGTCGGGACACCTTCCTACGAGCAGTACTTC. As protein: CASSTAVGTPSYEQYF.